The entry below gives a single T cell receptor beta chain sequence along with its context. The antigen it recognizes is unknown. Base qualities are not provided; no much larger clone lies one nucleotide away. The data were obtained in a study of blood T cell repertoires in COVID-19 (dated by TCRdb to 2020 to 2021). Notes on the research overall: Collaborator samples came from the United States, Italy and Spain and covered acute and convalescent phases of COVID-19. The prospective study material was composed of cDNA or gDNA derived from T cells, B-cell-depleted T cells, or PBMCs. Subjects who had been exposed to COVID-19, were actively infected with it, or had recovered from it provided the deeply sampled blood TCRbeta repertoires that made up the dataset. A freely available public database, intended as a resource for researchers studying the immune response to SARS-CoV-2, is where the repertoires were released. The samples were drawn from the first 160 participants of the ongoing ImmuneRACE study and from some 1,300 subjects provided by 6 global collaborators. Sample metadata almost always included a de-identified subject ID, COVID-19 status, age in years and sex. HLA class I and class II types, where available, came from metadata supplied by the sample provider rather than from assay-based typing. General conclusions and limits of the study: Clinical and demographic metadata were provided uncurated, with the amount varying by source and participant.

Each collaborating institution followed its own protocols to collect whole blood in K2EDTA tubes. Collaborator samples were shipped for TCRbeta analysis as frozen whole blood, isolated PBMCs, or DNA extracted from either sample type. TCRbeta CDR3 regions were amplified from genomic DNA using the immunoSEQ Assay, a bias-controlled multiplex PCR. The published analysis was carried out like this. Within the assay, amplification of reference gene primers was used to estimate how many nucleated cells each sample contained. To quantify the absolute abundance of each unique TCRbeta CDR3 rearrangement, sequence reads were collapsed and filtered. For each sample, productive Simpson clonality was calculated by taking the square root of Simpson's diversity index across productive rearrangements. TCRdb took over this immuneACCESS table, retaining in-frame rearrangements with V and J assigned. Such tables are incomplete; in checked studies, under half of the missing clones stem from an unresolved V gene, and the remainder is unexplained. V and J calls and clone size are copied from that table; D and trimming were computed from the DNA. Counted in this sample were approximately 53,000 clones; 82% of them appeared once. The top ten hold approximately 20% of the sample.

Per the germline V gene (reference sequence), SEHNR is the CDR1 and FQNEAQ is the CDR2. The junction carries 7 bases between V and J, which are trimmed by 6 bases and 0 bases respectively. Its CDR3 holds 13 amino acids, cysteine through phenylalanine. Only CDR3 DNA is held: 39 bases, read in frame from base 1. Recombination linked TRBV7-9 to TRBJ2-3; a tentative D match to TRBD2 spans 5 bases. Sequencing was carried out using peripheral blood. This receptor was taken from a woman aged 55-69 years with acute or convalescent COVID-19. The CDR3 sequence is CASRADSTDTQYF. The DNA sequence is TGTGCCAGCAGAGCGGACAGCACAGATACGCAGTATTTT.